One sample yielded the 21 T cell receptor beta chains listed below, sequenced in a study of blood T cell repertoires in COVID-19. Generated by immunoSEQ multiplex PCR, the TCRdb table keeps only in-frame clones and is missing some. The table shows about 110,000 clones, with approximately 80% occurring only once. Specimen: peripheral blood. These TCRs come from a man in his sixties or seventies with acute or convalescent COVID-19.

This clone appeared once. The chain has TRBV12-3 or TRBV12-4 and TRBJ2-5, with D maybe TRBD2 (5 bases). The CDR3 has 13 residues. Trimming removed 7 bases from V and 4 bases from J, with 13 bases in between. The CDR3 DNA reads TGTGCCAGCACCGAAACGGGAACAGAGACCCAGTACTTC. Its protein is CASTETGTETQYF.

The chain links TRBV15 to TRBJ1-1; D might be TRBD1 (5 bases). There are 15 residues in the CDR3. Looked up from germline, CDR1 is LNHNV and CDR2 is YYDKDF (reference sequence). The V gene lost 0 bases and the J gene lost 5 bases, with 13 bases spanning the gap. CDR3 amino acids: CATSRDRGGRTEAFF. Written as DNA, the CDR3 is TGTGCCACCAGCAGAGATCGGGGGGGGAGGACTGAAGCTTTCTTT. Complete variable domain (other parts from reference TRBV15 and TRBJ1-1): DAMVIQNPRYQVTQFGKPVTLSCSQTLNHNVMYWYQQKSSQAPKLLFHYYDKDFNNEADTPDNFQSRRPNTSFCFLDIRSPGLGDTAMYLCATSRDRGGRTEAFFGQGTRLTVV.

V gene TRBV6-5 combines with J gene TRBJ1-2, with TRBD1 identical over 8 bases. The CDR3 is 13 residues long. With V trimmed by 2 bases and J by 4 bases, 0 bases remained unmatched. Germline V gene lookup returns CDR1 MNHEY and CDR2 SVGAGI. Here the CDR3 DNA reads TGTGCCAGCAGTTACGACAGGGGCTATGGCTACACCTTC. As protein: CASSYDRGYGYTF.

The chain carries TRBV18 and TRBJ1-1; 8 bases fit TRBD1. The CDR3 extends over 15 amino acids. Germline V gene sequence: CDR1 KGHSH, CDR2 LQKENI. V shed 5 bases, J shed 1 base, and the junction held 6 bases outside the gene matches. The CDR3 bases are TGTGCCAGCTCAACGTGGACAGGGCGGAACACTGAAGCTTTCTTT. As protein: CASSTWTGRNTEAFF. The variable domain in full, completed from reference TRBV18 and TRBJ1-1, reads NAGVMQNPRHLVRRRGQEARLRCSPMKGHSHVYWYRQLPEEGLKFMVYLQKENIIDESGMPKERFSAEFPKEGPSILRIQQVVRGDSAAYFCASSTWTGRNTEAFFGQGTRLTVV.

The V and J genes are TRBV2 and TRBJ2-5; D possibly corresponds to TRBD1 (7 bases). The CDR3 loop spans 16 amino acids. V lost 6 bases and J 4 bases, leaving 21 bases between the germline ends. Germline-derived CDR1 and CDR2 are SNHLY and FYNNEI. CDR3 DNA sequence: TGTGCCAGCAGGGTTCGACAGGGCGGGCGGGGAGAGACCCAGTACTTC. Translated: CASRVRQGGRGETQYF.

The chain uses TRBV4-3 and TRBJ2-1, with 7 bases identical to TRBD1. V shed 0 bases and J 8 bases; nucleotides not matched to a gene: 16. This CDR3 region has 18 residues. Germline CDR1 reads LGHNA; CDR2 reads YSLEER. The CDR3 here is CASSQEATGFFRVYEQFF. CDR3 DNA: TGCGCCAGCAGCCAAGAGGCGACAGGGTTCTTTCGAGTATATGAGCAGTTCTTC.

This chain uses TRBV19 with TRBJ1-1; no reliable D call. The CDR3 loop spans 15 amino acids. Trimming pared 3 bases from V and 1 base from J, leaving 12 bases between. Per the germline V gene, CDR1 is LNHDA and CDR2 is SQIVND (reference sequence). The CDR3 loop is CASSIIQAGNTEAFF. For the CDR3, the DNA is TGTGCCAGTAGTATTATTCAGGCGGGGAACACTGAAGCTTTCTTT.

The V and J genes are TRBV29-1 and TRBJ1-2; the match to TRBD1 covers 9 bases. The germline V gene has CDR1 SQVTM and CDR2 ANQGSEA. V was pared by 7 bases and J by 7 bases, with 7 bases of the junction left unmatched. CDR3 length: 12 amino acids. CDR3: CSERQGVGGYTF. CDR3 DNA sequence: TGCAGCGAAAGACAGGGGGTGGGTGGCTACACCTTC.

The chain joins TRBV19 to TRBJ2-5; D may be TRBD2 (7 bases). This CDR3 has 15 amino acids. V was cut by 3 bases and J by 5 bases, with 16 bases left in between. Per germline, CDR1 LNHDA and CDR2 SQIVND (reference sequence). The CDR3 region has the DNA TGTGCCAGTAGTATTGGTGGGGGGGCCGCGGAGACCCAGTACTTC. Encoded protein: CASSIGGGAAETQYF.

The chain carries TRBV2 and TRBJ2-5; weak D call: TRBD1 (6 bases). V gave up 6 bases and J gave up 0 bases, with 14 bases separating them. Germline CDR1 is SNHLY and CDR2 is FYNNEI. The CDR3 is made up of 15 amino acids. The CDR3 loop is CASRRGGTNQETQYF. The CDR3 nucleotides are TGTGCCAGCAGGCGAGGGGGAACCAACCAAGAGACCCAGTACTTC.

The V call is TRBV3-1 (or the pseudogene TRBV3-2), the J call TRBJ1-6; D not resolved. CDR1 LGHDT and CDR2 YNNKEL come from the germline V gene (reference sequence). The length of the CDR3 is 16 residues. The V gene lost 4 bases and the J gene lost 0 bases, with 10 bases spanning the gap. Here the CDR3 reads CASSPTKSSYNSPLHF. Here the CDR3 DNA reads TGTGCCAGCAGCCCAACAAAAAGCTCCTATAATTCACCCCTCCACTTT.

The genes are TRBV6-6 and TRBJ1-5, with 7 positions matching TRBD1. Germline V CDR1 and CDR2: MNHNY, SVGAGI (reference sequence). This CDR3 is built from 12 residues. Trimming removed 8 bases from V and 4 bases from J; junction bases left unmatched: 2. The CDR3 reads CASEDRNQPQHF. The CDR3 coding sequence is TGTGCCAGCGAGGACAGGAATCAGCCCCAGCATTTT.

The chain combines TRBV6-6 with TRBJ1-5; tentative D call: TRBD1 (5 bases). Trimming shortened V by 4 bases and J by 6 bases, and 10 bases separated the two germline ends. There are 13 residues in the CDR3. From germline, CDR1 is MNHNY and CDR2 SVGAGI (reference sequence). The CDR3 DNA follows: TGTGCCAGCAGTTCCCTAGGGGTTCAGCCCCAGCATTTT. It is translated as CASSSLGVQPQHF.

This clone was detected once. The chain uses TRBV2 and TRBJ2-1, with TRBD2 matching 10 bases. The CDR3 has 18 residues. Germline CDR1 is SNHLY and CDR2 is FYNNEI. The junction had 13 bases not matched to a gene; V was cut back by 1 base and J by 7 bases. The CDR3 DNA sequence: TGTGCCAGCAGTGAAGACCCTGCCGCAGCGGGGGGGGAAAATGAGCAGTTCTTC. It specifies CASSEDPAAAGGENEQFF.

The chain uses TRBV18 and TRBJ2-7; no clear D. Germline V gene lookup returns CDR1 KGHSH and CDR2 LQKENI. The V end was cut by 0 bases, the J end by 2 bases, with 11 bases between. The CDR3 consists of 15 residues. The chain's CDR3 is CASSPPVGVAYEQYF. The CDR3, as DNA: TGTGCCAGCTCACCACCGGTTGGAGTTGCCTACGAGCAGTACTTC.

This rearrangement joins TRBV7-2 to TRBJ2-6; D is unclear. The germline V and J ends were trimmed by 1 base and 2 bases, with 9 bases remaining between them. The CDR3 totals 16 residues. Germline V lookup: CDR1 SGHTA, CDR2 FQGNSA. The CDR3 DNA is TGTGCCAGCAGCTTAGTGGGCTCCGCTGGGGCCAACGTCCTGACTTTC. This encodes CASSLVGSAGANVLTF.

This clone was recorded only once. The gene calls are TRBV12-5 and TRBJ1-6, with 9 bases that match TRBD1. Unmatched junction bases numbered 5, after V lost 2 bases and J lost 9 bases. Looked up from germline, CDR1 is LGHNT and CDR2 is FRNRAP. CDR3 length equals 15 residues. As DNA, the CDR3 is TGTGCTAGTGGTTTGCATGGGACAGGGCTTTCACCCCTCCACTTT. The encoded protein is CASGLHGTGLSPLHF.

CDR3: CASSGTGKGYTF. CDR3 sequence (DNA): TGTGCCAGCAGCGGGACAGGGAAGGGCTACACCTTC. This chain uses TRBV9 with TRBJ1-2, with 8 bases identical to TRBD1. CDR3 length: 12 residues. The junction had 3 bases not matched to a gene; V was cut back by 3 bases and J by 8 bases. Germline loops: CDR1 SGDLS, CDR2 YYNGEE.

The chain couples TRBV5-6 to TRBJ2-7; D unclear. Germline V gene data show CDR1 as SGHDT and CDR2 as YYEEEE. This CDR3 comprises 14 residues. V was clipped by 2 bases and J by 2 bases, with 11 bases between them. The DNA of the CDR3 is TGTGCCAGCAGCTTCTTGAGAGGAGCCTACGAGCAGTACTTC. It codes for CASSFLRGAYEQYF.

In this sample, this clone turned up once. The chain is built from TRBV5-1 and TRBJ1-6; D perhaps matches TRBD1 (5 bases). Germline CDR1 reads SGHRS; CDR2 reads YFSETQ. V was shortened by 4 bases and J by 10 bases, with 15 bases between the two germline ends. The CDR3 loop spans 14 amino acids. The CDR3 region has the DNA TGCGCCAGCAGCCCGGGGGACTCGGGATCACCCCTCCACTTT. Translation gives CASSPGDSGSPLHF.

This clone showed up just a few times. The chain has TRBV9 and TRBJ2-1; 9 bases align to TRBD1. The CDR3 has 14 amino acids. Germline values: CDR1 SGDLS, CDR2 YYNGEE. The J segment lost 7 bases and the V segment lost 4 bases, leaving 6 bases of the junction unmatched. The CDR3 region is CASSSRDRENEQFF. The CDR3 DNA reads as TGTGCCAGCAGCAGCCGGGACAGGGAGAATGAGCAGTTCTTC. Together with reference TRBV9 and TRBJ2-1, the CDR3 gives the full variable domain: DSGVTQTPKHLITATGQRVTLRCSPRSGDLSVYWYQQSLDQGLQFLIQYYNGEERAKGNILERFSAQQFPDLHSELNLSSLELGDSALYFCASSSRDRENEQFFGPGTRLTVL.